Following are 25 T cell receptor beta chains from one sample sequenced in a study of PD-1 blockade in classical Hodgkin lymphoma. Measured with immunoSEQ multiplex PCR; TCRdb has only the in-frame clones, and not every one. The profile shows about 25,000 clones, 70% to 80% of them singletons. Each patient relapsed following autologous stem cell transplantation, and prior brentuximab vedotin exposure differed. Here the sequenced sample was peripheral blood mononuclear cells (PBMCs), taken at baseline. These receptors were taken from a human donor with classical Hodgkin lymphoma.

This clone is a singleton in its sample. This chain uses TRBV18 with TRBJ1-4; D is undetermined. Deletions cut 3 bases from V and 7 bases from J, with 9 bases between. Per germline, CDR1 KGHSH and CDR2 LQKENI. There are 13 residues in the CDR3. The CDR3 coding sequence is TGTGCCAGCTCACCTGGCCCGGGTGAAAAACTGTTTTTT. Its protein is CASSPGPGEKLFF.

This chain joins TRBV28 and TRBJ2-7; 10 positions agree with TRBD1. Per germline, CDR1 MDHEN and CDR2 SYDVKM. The CDR3 is 15 residues long. J gave up 5 bases and V 6 bases, and 10 bases lay outside the gene matches. The CDR3, as DNA: TGTGCCAGCAGCCCCCCCGGGACAGGGGTCCACGAGCAGTACTTC. This translates into CASSPPGTGVHEQYF.

The chain is built from TRBV5-6 and TRBJ2-4, with D possibly matching TRBD2 (5 bases). Trimming stripped 1 base from V and 4 bases from J, with 9 bases between. The CDR3 extends over 14 amino acids. Germline loops: CDR1 SGHDT, CDR2 YYEEEE. CDR3 protein: CASSLPGFKNIQYF. The CDR3 DNA is TGTGCCAGCAGCTTGCCGGGGTTTAAAAACATTCAGTACTTC.

J is TRBJ1-2 and V is TRBV9; maybe TRBD1 (6 bases). The V and J ends lost 5 bases and 6 bases respectively, with 14 bases between them. CDR3 length: 13 amino acids. Germline values: CDR1 SGDLS, CDR2 YYNGEE. CDR3 protein: CASSPGTPDGYTF. The CDR3 nucleotides read TGTGCCAGCAGTCCCGGGACACCAGATGGCTACACCTTC.

The rearrangement uses TRBV19 and TRBJ1-5, with D tentatively TRBD1 (5 bases). V shed 5 bases and J shed 9 bases, with 17 bases lying between them. Germline CDR1 is LNHDA and CDR2 is SQIVND (reference sequence). There are 14 residues in the CDR3. CDR3 nucleotides: TGTGCCAGTAGTGGGGCGGACAAAGGTGGGCCCCAGCATTTT. Translating gives CASSGADKGGPQHF.

The V and J genes are TRBV2 and TRBJ2-1; 8 nucleotides line up with TRBD2. Germline V gene sequence: CDR1 SNHLY, CDR2 FYNNEI. The CDR3 length is 15 residues. The ends lost 6 bases at V and 7 bases at J; junction bases unmatched: 11. CDR3 amino acids: CASRERTSTTNEQFF. CDR3 coding DNA: TGTGCCAGCAGGGAAAGGACTAGCACCACTAATGAGCAGTTCTTC.

The V and J genes are TRBV5-6 and TRBJ1-1; D is possibly TRBD1 (5 bases). This CDR3 region has 13 residues. Between the trimmed V and J ends, which lost 3 bases and 11 bases, there was a span of 17 bases. CDR1 SGHDT and CDR2 YYEEEE come from the germline V gene. The CDR3 nucleotides read TGTGCCAGCAGCTACCAGCCCGACAGAGAGGCTTTCTTT. This gives the protein CASSYQPDREAFF.

This clone has more than one count but fewer than ten. The genes are TRBV10-2 and TRBJ1-5; D might be TRBD1 (5 bases). V gave up 7 bases and J gave up 0 bases, with 16 bases separating them. The CDR3 is 16 amino acids. Germline lookup yields CDR1 WSHSY and CDR2 SAAADI. CDR3: CASMGQGVYSNQPQHF. DNA of the CDR3: TGCGCCAGCATGGGGCAGGGCGTATATAGCAATCAGCCCCAGCATTTT.

This chain uses TRBV2 with TRBJ2-3, with 8 bases identical to TRBD2. Germline CDR1 reads SNHLY; CDR2 reads FYNNEI. The CDR3 length is 15 residues. V lost 5 bases and J lost 0; bases outside the gene matches: 4. The CDR3, as DNA: TGTGCCAGCAGTACACTAGCGGTTAGCACAGATACGCAGTATTTT. This codes for CASSTLAVSTDTQYF.

This chain uses TRBV4-1 with TRBJ2-6, with D unresolved. The CDR3 is 16 residues long. V was cut by 4 bases and J by 0 bases, with 10 bases left in between. Germline loops: CDR1 MGHRA, CDR2 YSYEKL. CDR3 nucleotides: TGCGCCAGCAGCCGTATAGCAAGCTCTGGGGCCAACGTCCTGACTTTC. This gives the protein CASSRIASSGANVLTF.

The chain combines TRBV6-4 with TRBJ2-6; D is uncertain. CDR3 size: 18 residues. The V gene lost 2 bases and the J gene lost 1 base, with 15 bases spanning the gap. The V gene's germline CDR1 is MRHNA and CDR2 SNTAGT. The CDR3: CASSDSPQTISGANVLTF. For the CDR3, the DNA is TGTGCCAGCAGTGACAGTCCTCAAACAATTTCTGGGGCCAACGTCCTGACTTTC.

V usage is TRBV18 and J usage is TRBJ1-5; D may be TRBD1 (5 bases). Trimming left V 3 bases short and J 16 bases short, with 16 bases between. The CDR3 sequence is 12 residues long. Germline CDR1 and CDR2: KGHSH and LQKENI. The CDR3 sequence: CASSPPKGHLHF. CDR3 bases: TGTGCCAGCTCACCTCCCAAGGGGCATCTTCATTTT.

There are a few counts of this clone. The J gene is TRBJ1-2, the V gene TRBV28; D may be TRBD1 (6 bases). The CDR3 length is 14 residues. Germline V gives CDR1 MDHEN, CDR2 SYDVKM. V gave up 7 bases and J gave up 3 bases, with 15 bases separating them. The CDR3 here is CASTQGQGYYGYTF. CDR3 in DNA: TGTGCCAGCACCCAGGGTCAGGGGTACTATGGCTACACCTTC.

This chain uses TRBV19 with TRBJ2-3; the match to TRBD2 covers 12 bases. The CDR3 length is 16 residues. Germline V gene lookup returns CDR1 LNHDA and CDR2 SQIVND (reference sequence). The J segment lost 3 bases and the V segment lost 5 bases, leaving 6 bases of the junction unmatched. This CDR3 is CASSSRLAGETDTQYF. The CDR3 nucleotides read TGTGCCAGTAGTTCAAGACTAGCGGGGGAGACAGATACGCAGTATTTT.

This clone was observed a single time. The chain employs TRBV10-2 and TRBJ1-5; 7 nucleotides agree with TRBD1. Per germline, CDR1 WSHSY and CDR2 SAAADI. V trimming: 3 bases; J trimming: 2 bases; junction bases outside the gene matches: 1. The CDR3 is made up of 14 amino acids. For the CDR3, the DNA is TGCGCCAGCAGTGAAACAGGGGGCAATCAGCCCCAGCATTTT. It specifies CASSETGGNQPQHF.

V usage is TRBV30 and J usage is TRBJ2-7; D call uncertain. The CDR3 spans 13 residues. Trimming took off 4 bases at V and 3 bases at J, with 13 bases between the two ends. Germline-derived CDR1 and CDR2 are GTSNPN and SVGIG (reference sequence). The CDR3 coding sequence is TGTGCCTGGACCCCCGGCCACAACTACGAGCAGTACTTC. Its translation: CAWTPGHNYEQYF. Full variable domain (missing parts from reference TRBV30 and TRBJ2-7): SQTIHQWPATLVQPVGSPLSLECTVEGTSNPNLYWYRQAAGRGLQLLFYSVGIGQISSEVPQNLSASRPQDRQFILSSKKLLLSDSGFYLCAWTPGHNYEQYFGPGTRLTVT.

J is TRBJ1-6 and V is TRBV4-2; 8 bases map to TRBD1. The CDR3 contains 14 residues. From germline, CDR1 is LGHNA and CDR2 YNFKEQ. V shed 1 base and J 10 bases; nucleotides not matched to a gene: 3. The CDR3 DNA follows: TGTGCCAGCAGCCAAGCAGGGGGCACCTCACCCCTCCACTTT. This encodes CASSQAGGTSPLHF.

The chain joins TRBV27 to TRBJ1-2; D uncertain. The CDR3 extends over 13 amino acids. The germline V and J ends were trimmed by 5 bases and 2 bases, with 9 bases remaining between them. Germline V lookup: CDR1 MNHEY, CDR2 SMNVEV (reference sequence). The CDR3 DNA is TGTGCCAGCAGTCCTACGGCAAACTATGGCTACACCTTC. It translates to CASSPTANYGYTF.

This chain uses TRBV5-4 with TRBJ1-3, with D unclear. Germline CDR1 and CDR2: SGHNT and YYREEE (reference sequence). V lost 0 bases to trimming and J lost 0 bases, with 7 bases between them. The CDR3 has 15 residues. This chain's CDR3 is CASSLGGSSGNTIYF. In DNA form, the CDR3 reads TGTGCCAGCAGCTTGGGTGGCAGCTCTGGAAACACCATATATTTT.

The chain couples TRBV5-6 to TRBJ1-5; tentative D call: TRBD1 (5 bases). Germline V gives CDR1 SGHDT, CDR2 YYEEEE. The CDR3 has 16 amino acids. V lost 4 bases and J lost 0, with 14 bases in between. The CDR3 DNA reads as TGTGCCAGCAGCCCGCTTGGGGACGTTAGCAATCAGCCCCAGCATTTT. This codes for CASSPLGDVSNQPQHF. Using reference TRBV5-6 and TRBJ1-5 for the parts outside the CDR3, the full variable domain is DAGVTQSPTHLIKTRGQQVTLRCSPKSGHDTVSWYQQALGQGPQFIFQYYEEEERQRGNFPDRFSGHQFPNYSSELNVNALLLGDSALYLCASSPLGDVSNQPQHFGDGTRLSIL.

This sequence joins TRBV18 and TRBJ2-5; D is ambiguous. V lost 2 bases and J lost 5, with 21 bases in between. CDR1 and CDR2 (germline): KGHSH, LQKENI. There are 17 residues in the CDR3. The CDR3 loop reads CASSPNMMDVNGETQYF. The DNA for the CDR3 is TGTGCCAGCTCACCAAATATGATGGACGTAAACGGGGAGACCCAGTACTTC.

V is TRBV29-1 and J is TRBJ1-1; D is unresolved. Germline V gene lookup returns CDR1 SQVTM and CDR2 ANQGSEA. The CDR3 is made up of 13 amino acids. Trimming shortened V by 2 bases and J by 1 base, and 8 bases separated the two germline ends. DNA for the CDR3: TGCAGCGTTGAAAGGGTTCCGAACACTGAAGCTTTCTTT. Its translation is CSVERVPNTEAFF. Using reference TRBV29-1 and TRBJ1-1 for the parts outside the CDR3, the full variable domain is SAVISQKPSRDICQRGTSLTIQCQVDSQVTMMFWYRQQPGQSLTLIATANQGSEATYESGFVIDKFPISRPNLTFSTLTVSNMSPEDSSIYLCSVERVPNTEAFFGQGTRLTVV.

The chain recombines TRBV4-2 with TRBJ2-2; 15 nucleotides match TRBD2. After removal of 4 bases from V and 0 bases from J, the junction contained 6 bases not matched to a gene. The CDR3 covers 19 residues. In germline, CDR1 is LGHNA, CDR2 YNFKEQ. CDR3 amino acids: CASSPGLAGGYANTGELFF. The DNA of the CDR3 is TGTGCCAGCAGCCCCGGACTAGCGGGGGGGTACGCGAACACCGGGGAGCTGTTTTTT.

The chain joins TRBV6-7 to TRBJ2-1; D is unclear. Being an ORF, TRBV6-7 has a function that is uncertain. V lost 2 bases and J 0 bases, leaving 11 bases between the germline ends. The CDR3 consists of 16 residues. Here the CDR3 DNA reads TGTGCCAGCAGTTACAATGCGGAGAGCTCCTACAATGAGCAGTTCTTC. Its protein is CASSYNAESSYNEQFF.

The chain combines TRBV2 with TRBJ2-3, with D unclear. In germline, CDR1 is SNHLY, CDR2 FYNNEI. Trimming pared 2 bases from V and 0 bases from J, leaving 6 bases between. The CDR3 length is 14 residues. In DNA form, the CDR3 reads TGTGCCAGCAGTGAATGGAGTAGCACAGATACGCAGTATTTT. It yields the protein CASSEWSSTDTQYF.